This T cell receptor beta chain derives from a study of cytotoxic CD8 clonotypes in ibrutinib-treated CLL. Germline V gene sequence: CDR1 LNHNV, CDR2 YYDKDF (reference sequence). The CDR3 sequence is 13 residues long. J gave up 5 bases and V 4 bases, and 5 bases lay outside the gene matches. The protocol was immunoSEQ multiplex PCR, while the TCRdb copy is restricted to in-frame clones and leaves out a portion. The table lists tens of thousands of clones, 45% to 60% of them singletons. This clone occurred many times. The TCR comes from a human donor with chronic lymphocytic leukemia. The J gene is TRBJ2-7, the V gene TRBV15, with 7 bases lining up with TRBD1. Sequencing was performed on PBMCs, taken after 12 months of ibrutinib treatment. CDR3 nucleotide sequence: TGTGCCACCAGCACTAGGGACAGCAACGAGCAGTACTTC. Amino acid sequence: CATSTRDSNEQYF.